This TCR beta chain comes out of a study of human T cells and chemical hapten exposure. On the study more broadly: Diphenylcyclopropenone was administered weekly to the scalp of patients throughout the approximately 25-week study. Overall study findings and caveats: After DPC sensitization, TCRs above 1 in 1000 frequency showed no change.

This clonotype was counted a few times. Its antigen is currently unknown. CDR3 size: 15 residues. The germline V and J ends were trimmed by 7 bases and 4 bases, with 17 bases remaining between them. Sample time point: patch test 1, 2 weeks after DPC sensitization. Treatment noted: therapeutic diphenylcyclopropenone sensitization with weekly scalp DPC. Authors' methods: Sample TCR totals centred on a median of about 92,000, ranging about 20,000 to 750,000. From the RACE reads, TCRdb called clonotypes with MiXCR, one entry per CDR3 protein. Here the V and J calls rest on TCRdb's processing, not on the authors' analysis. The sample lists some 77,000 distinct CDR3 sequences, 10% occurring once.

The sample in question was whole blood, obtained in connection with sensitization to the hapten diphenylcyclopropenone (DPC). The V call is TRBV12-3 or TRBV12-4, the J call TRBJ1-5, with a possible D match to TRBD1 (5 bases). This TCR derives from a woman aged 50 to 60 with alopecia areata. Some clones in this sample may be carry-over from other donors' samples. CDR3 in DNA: TGTGCCAGCACTTGGGGGGGGGTAGCAAATCAGCCCCAGCATTTT. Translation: CASTWGGVANQPQHF.